This TCR beta chain derives from a study of CD8 T cells in Susac syndrome. Findings and limits, study-wide: An acknowledgment was made by the study that its TCR sequencing and HLA analysis involved relatively few individuals.

This clonotype was found once. Its antigen is not known. Negative isolation yielded CD4+ and CD8+ T cells, and FACS enriched TEMRA cells. RNA, at about 0.45 to 1 ug, was reverse transcribed with random hexamers. TCRdb re-called the immunoSEQ multiplex PCR reads through MiXCR, storing one row per CDR3 protein. The repertoire holds roughly 120,000 distinct CDR3 sequences, approximately 96% seen once, with just over 0.095% in the top ten. From germline, CDR1 is SGHDN and CDR2 FVKESK. The length of the CDR3 is 20 residues. With V trimmed by 3 bases and J by 5 bases, 16 bases remained unmatched. Sequencing was done on a sample of CD4+ T cells from PBMCs. This chain uses TRBV14 with TRBJ2-5; 15 bases agree with TRBD2. The sequence was collected from a human donor in good health. The CDR3 reads CASSHGPKPGTSGRSETQYF. CDR3 sequence (DNA): TGTGCCAGCAGCCATGGACCGAAACCCGGGACTAGCGGGAGGTCCGAGACCCAGTACTTC. The variable domain in full, completed from reference TRBV14 and TRBJ2-5, reads EAGVTQFPSHSVIEKGQTVTLRCDPISGHDNLYWYRRVMGKEIKFLLHFVKESKQDESGMPNNRFLAERTGGTYSTLKVQPAELEDSGVYFCASSHGPKPGTSGRSETQYFGPGTRLLVL.